This is a list of T cell receptor beta chains from one sample in a study of blood T cell repertoires in COVID-19. Assay used: immunoSEQ multiplex PCR; TCRdb lists only in-frame clones, some missing. The profile shows roughly 100,000 clones, around 85% of them singletons. The sample consisted of peripheral blood. The receptors shown here come from a woman aged 70-85 years with active or convalescent COVID-19. CDR3s include the opening cysteine and the closing phenylalanine or tryptophan. Each record gives: J gene, D gene, V gene, clone size, CDR3 DNA, CDR3 protein. The D gene is left open where the match is weak. A row's size may be missing; if present it is once, few, many or a size class.

TRBJ2-5 | - | TRBV5-1 | - | TGCGCCAGCAGCTTCAGAGAGACCCAGTACTTC | CASSFRETQYF
TRBJ1-2 | - | TRBV10-3 | few | TGTGCCATCAGTGAGGCACAGGGTAACTATGGCTACACCTTC | CAISEAQGNYGYTF
TRBJ1-5 | TRBD1 | TRBV30 | - | TGTGCCTGGACAGGGGGCGGAAATCAGCCCCAGCATTTT | CAWTGGGNQPQHF
TRBJ2-7 | TRBD1 | TRBV5-5 | - | TGTGCCAGCAGCTTGCCCGCCGGGACAGGGAACTACGAGCAGTACTTC | CASSLPAGTGNYEQYF
TRBJ2-3 | - | TRBV19 | few | TGTGCCAGTACACCGGACAGCTACACAGATACGCAGTATTTT | CASTPDSYTDTQYF
TRBJ1-1 | - | TRBV28 | - | TGTGCCAGCAGTTCCCGAGGTGCAGGGTCGATGATAGCTTTCTTT | CASSSRGAGSMIAFF
TRBJ1-5 | - | TRBV5-4 | - | TGTGCCAGCAGCTTAGGGGCAAATCAGCCCCAGCATTTT | CASSLGANQPQHF
TRBJ2-1 | - | TRBV7-8 | - | TGTGCCAGCAGCCGAGACAGAGCCTCCTACAATGAGCAGTTCTTC | CASSRDRASYNEQFF
TRBJ2-1 | TRBD2 | TRBV7-2 | few | TGTGCCAGCAGCTTAGATAGCGGGGTCTACAATGAGCAGTTCTTC | CASSLDSGVYNEQFF
TRBJ2-5 | - | TRBV28 | - | TGTGCCACCTACTCTATTTCAGGAGGAGGGGAGACCCAGTACTTC | CATYSISGGGETQYF
TRBJ1-1 | TRBD1 | TRBV5-6 | - | TGTGCCAGCAGCTTAGGGGACAGGGAGGGGACTGAAGCTTTCTTT | CASSLGDREGTEAFF
TRBJ2-7 | TRBD2 | TRBV13 | - | TGTGCCAGCAGCTTGTCTAGCGGGTACTCCTACGAGCAGTACTTC | CASSLSSGYSYEQYF
TRBJ2-1 | - | TRBV2 | - | TGTGCCAGCAGTGGTAGCGGAAACTACAATGAGCAGTTCTTC | CASSGSGNYNEQFF
TRBJ2-1 | TRBD2 | TRBV28 | - | TGTGCCAGCAGTCCGGGGGGGACTAGCGGGGTCTACAATGAGCAGTTCTTC | CASSPGGTSGVYNEQFF
TRBJ2-1 | TRBD2 | TRBV20-1 | - | TGCAGTGCTAGTGTAGCGACTAGCGGGAGTGATGAGCAGTTCTTC | CSASVATSGSDEQFF
TRBJ1-1 | TRBD1 | TRBV12-3/TRBV12-4 | - | TGTGCCAGCAGTTTAGCCGACAGGGCGTTCTTT | CASSLADRAFF
TRBJ2-1 | TRBD2 | TRBV30 | - | TGTGCCTGGGTTAGCGGGGGGGCCAAAAACTACAATGAGCAGTTCTTC | CAWVSGGAKNYNEQFF
TRBJ1-1 | - | TRBV5-4 | - | TGTGCCAGCAGCTTGGTCGGGGGTTGGGGCACTGAAGCTTTCTTT | CASSLVGGWGTEAFF
TRBJ2-3 | TRBD1 | TRBV7-3 | - | TGTGCCAGCAGCCAGCAACAGGGGGATACGCAGTATTTT | CASSQQQGDTQYF
TRBJ1-2 | - | TRBV11-3 | - | TGTGCCAGCGGAAAACAGGGAAACTATGGCTACACCTTC | CASGKQGNYGYTF
TRBJ1-1 | TRBD1 | TRBV5-1 | few | TGCGCCAGCAGCTTGGGGGGACAGACGAACACTGAAGCTTTCTTT | CASSLGGQTNTEAFF
TRBJ1-3 | - | TRBV3-1/TRBV3-2 | - | TGTGCCAGCAGCCTGGGAGGGGCGGTTGGAAACACCATATATTTT | CASSLGGAVGNTIYF
TRBJ1-4 | TRBD1 | TRBV28 | once | TGTGCCAGCAGTCCCCTCGGACAGGGGGTTCTGTTGGGTGAAAAACTGTTTTTT | CASSPLGQGVLLGEKLFF
TRBJ2-5 | TRBD2 | TRBV9 | - | TGTGCCAGCAGCGTAGGGTCAGCGGGAGGCAAGGAGACCCAGTACTTC | CASSVGSAGGKETQYF
TRBJ1-6 | - | TRBV19 | - | TGTGCCAGTAGCGAGAGCTCCTATAATTCACCCCTCCACTTT | CASSESSYNSPLHF
TRBJ2-7 | TRBD2 | TRBV7-2 | - | TGTGCCAGCAGCCCAACGGGGGGTTCGTACGGGTTCGGGCAGTACTTC | CASSPTGGSYGFGQYF